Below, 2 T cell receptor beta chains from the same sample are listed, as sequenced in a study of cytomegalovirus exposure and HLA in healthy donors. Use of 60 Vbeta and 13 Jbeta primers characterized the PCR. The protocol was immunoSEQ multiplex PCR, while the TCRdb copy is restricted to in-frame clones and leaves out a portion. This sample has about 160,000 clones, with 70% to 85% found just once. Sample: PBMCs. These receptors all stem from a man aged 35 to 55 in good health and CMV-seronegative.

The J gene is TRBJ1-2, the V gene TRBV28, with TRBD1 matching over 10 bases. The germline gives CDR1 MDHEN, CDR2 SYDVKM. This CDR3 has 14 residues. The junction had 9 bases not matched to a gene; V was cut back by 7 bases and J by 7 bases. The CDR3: CASIPPGTGVGYTF. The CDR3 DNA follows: TGTGCCAGCATTCCACCCGGGACAGGGGTTGGCTACACCTTC.

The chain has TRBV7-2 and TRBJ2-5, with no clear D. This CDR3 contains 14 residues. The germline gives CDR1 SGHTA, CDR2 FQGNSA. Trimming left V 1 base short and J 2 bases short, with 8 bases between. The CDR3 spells CASSLGVEQETQYF. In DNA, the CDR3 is TGTGCCAGCAGCTTAGGTGTGGAGCAAGAGACCCAGTACTTC.